This T cell receptor (beta chain) was obtained from a study of shared clonotypes between healthy human individuals (dated by TCRdb to the early 2020s). Notes on the research overall: The cohort comprised a couple of women and three men aged 18 to 49 years. Blood TCR repertoires of a handful of healthy adults were deeply sequenced to estimate repertoire size and the extent of clonotype sharing between individuals. To increase sequencing depth and limit assay-specific biases, TCR repertoire library preparation and sequencing were carried out by different laboratories using diverse techniques. Each donor's leukapheresis produced roughly between roughly 0.94 and 9.5 billion PBMCs. Per donor, three plates each were used for CD4 naive and CD4 memory, two for CD8 naive, and one for CD8 memory. Points the paper makes about the study in general: Rarefaction of sorted-subset datasets indicated incomplete sequencing despite the large sequencing depth. About 5% of naive CD4, 3% to 4% of naive CD8, approximately 2% of memory CD4, and less than 0.45% of memory CD8 clonotypes were shared across several donors. Compared with non-shared clonotypes, the clonotypes found in all four sorted-subset donors had higher generation probabilities. Because the study included a small number of donors, the genetic and exposure-history diversity represented was limited. Only blood was sampled, and tissue TCR repertoires likely differ from those in blood. Pairwise subsampling indicated that sequencing depth was expected to affect the degree of clonotype sharing among donors. Naive subsets generally had larger estimated clonotype richness than memory subsets.

CD8 naive samples were obtained by positive selection for CCR7 among CD45RO-negative cells, yielding a CD45RA+CCR7+ population from which TemRA cells were excluded. The donors were healthy, HIV-negative adults with no recently reported acute infections or vaccinations. Every donor was a Caucasian adult residing in Nashville, Tennessee, USA. Blood was collected by leukapheresis, and PBMCs were isolated by Ficoll-Histopaque density gradient centrifugation and then cryopreserved in liquid nitrogen vapor phase. Purity and quantity of every magnetically sorted T cell population were checked by analytical flow cytometry. Each sorted fraction had its genomic DNA isolated and then quantified by UV absorbance on a Nanodrop 2000c. Reading the germline V gene gives CDR1 SNHLY and CDR2 FYNNEI. The V end gives up 10 bases and the J end 2 bases, leaving 7 bases in the junction not matched to a gene. The CDR3 measures 14 amino acids from cysteine to phenylalanine. CDR3 DNA is the only sequence kept; it has 42 bases, read in frame from the first base.

Using the deep immunoSEQ assay, multiplex PCR amplified TCR CDR3 regions from genomic DNA. Extracted genomic DNA from each cell subset was distributed evenly across all wells of several immunoSEQ 96-well plates, and each plate was treated as a replicate. Each replicate PCR for sorted subsets received roughly 0.2 ug genomic DNA, equal to roughly 29,000 T cell genomes. Purified libraries were measured with a Qubit 3.0 fluorometer, size-checked on a Bioanalyzer 2100, and measured again with the KAPA Library Quantification kit. A separate single-read 150-cycle Illumina NextSeq 550 flow cell was used to sequence each immunoSEQ 96-well plate. In the paper's pipeline: The immunoSEQ output contained only junctional sequences without quality scores, so filtering could not match that applied to full-length reads. Sequences were annotated with PyIR, a Python wrapper for IgBLAST v1.9, using IMGT germline references to assign V/J genes and CDR3. Any read was removed if the V/J assignment was weak (E-value above 1e-6), the CDR3 was missing, or the read contained stop codons, out-of-frame junctions, or ambiguous translated residues. V3J clonotypes were defined as sequences sharing the same inferred V gene, J gene, and CDR3 amino acid sequence. The percentage overlap between two repertoires was calculated by dividing the number of shared unique clonotypes by the size of the smaller repertoire. Richness of each repertoire was evaluated using RTK rarefaction, the Chao1 estimator, and Recon v2.1 estimates of unobserved clonotypes. Generation probabilities for all TCRbeta clonotypes obtained by the gDNA method from a handful of donors were computed using OLGA. TCRdb's version of the immuneACCESS table is confined to in-frame rearrangements and falls short of the full clone set. An unresolved V gene accounts for under half of the shortfall where checked; the remainder is of unknown origin. V and J calls and clone size are copied from that table; D and trimming were computed from the DNA. The sample has some 630,000 clones on record, approximately 96% of them singletons. The ten most abundant clones make up 0.11% of the sample.

Note on this clone: Its antigen has not been determined. Base qualities are not at hand, and no much larger clone is one base apart.

Recombination linked TRBV2 to TRBJ2-1; the central 8 bases match TRBD2. The sample was naive CD8+ T cells sorted from blood. This sample's cell subset or site label indicates: CD45RA+CCR7+. This receptor was identified in a woman in her thirties in good health. The CDR3 region reads CANQRELPYNEQFF. The nucleotide sequence reads TGTGCCAATCAGCGGGAGCTACCCTACAATGAGCAGTTCTTC.